The clone carrying this T cell receptor beta chain has just one count. In the study's own analysis: Estimates of nucleated cell counts were drawn from the amplification of reference gene primers. Only in-frame clones appear in the TCRdb table, and some are missing; sequencing was by immunoSEQ multiplex PCR. The V and J calls and clone size come from that table; D and trimming were worked out from the DNA. This table holds fewer than 250,000 clones, roughly 82% found once. This sample was taken from a study of blood T cell repertoires in COVID-19. The wider study: The United States, Italy and Spain supplied acute and convalescent COVID-19 samples. PBMCs, B-cell-depleted T cells, or T cells were the source of the cDNA or gDNA that made up the material.

The V gene's germline CDR1 is SEHNR and CDR2 FQNEAQ (reference sequence). With 5 bases removed from V and 0 bases from J, the gap between germline ends came to 13 bases. The CDR3 loop spans 15 amino acids. The sequenced sample consisted of peripheral blood. This chain uses TRBV7-9 with TRBJ1-1, with TRBD1 as a possible D gene (6 bases). The receptor was isolated from a woman between 70 and 85 years old with acute or convalescent COVID-19. The CDR3 loop is CASSAQTGLNTEAFF. CDR3 sequence (DNA): TGTGCCAGCAGCGCCCAGACAGGACTGAACACTGAAGCTTTCTTT.